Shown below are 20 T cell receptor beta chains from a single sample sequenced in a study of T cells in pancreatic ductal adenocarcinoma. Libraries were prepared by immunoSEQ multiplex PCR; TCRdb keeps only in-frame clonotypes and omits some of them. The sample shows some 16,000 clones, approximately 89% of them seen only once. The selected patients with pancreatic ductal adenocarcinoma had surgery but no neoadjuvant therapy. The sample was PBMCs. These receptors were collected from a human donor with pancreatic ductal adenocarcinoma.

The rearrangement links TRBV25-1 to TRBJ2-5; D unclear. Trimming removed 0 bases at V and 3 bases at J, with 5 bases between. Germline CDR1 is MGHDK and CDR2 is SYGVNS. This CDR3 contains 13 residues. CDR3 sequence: CASSEYGKETQYF. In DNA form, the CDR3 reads TGTGCCAGCAGTGAATATGGGAAAGAGACCCAGTACTTC. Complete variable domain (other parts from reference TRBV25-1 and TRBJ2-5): EADIYQTPRYLVIGTGKKITLECSQTMGHDKMYWYQQDPGMELHLIHYSYGVNSTEKGDLSSESTVSRIRTEHFPLTLESARPSHTSQYLCASSEYGKETQYFGPGTRLLVL.

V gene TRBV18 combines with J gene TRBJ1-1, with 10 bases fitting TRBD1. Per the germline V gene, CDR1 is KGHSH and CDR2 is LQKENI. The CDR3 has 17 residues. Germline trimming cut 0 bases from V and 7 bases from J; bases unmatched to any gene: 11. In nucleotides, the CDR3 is TGTGCCAGCTCACCACCGGGACTACCTCGGGACAGGGGTGAAGCTTTCTTT. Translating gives CASSPPGLPRDRGEAFF.

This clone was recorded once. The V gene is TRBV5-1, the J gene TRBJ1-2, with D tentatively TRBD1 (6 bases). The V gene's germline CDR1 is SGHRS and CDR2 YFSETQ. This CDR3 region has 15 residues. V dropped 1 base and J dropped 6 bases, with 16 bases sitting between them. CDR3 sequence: CASSLTPEQGNGYTF. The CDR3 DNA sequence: TGCGCCAGCAGCTTGACCCCAGAACAGGGAAATGGCTACACCTTC.

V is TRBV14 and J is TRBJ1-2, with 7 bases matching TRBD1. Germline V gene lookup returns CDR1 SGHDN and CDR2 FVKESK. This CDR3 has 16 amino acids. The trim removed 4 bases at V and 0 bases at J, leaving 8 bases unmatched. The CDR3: CASSPIGTVANYGYTF. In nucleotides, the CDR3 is TGTGCCAGCAGCCCCATCGGGACAGTAGCTAACTATGGCTACACCTTC.

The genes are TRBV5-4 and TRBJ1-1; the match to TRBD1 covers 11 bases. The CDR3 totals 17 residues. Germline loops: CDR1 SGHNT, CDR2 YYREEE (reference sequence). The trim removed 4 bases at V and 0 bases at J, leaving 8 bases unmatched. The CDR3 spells CASSRGQGAQMNTEAFF. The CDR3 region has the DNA TGTGCCAGCAGCCGAGGACAGGGGGCGCAGATGAACACTGAAGCTTTCTTT. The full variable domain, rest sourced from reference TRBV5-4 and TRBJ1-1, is ETGVTQSPTHLIKTRGQQVTLRCSSQSGHNTVSWYQQALGQGPQFIFQYYREEENGRGNFPPRFSGLQFPNYSSELNVNALELDDSALYLCASSRGQGAQMNTEAFFGQGTRLTVV.

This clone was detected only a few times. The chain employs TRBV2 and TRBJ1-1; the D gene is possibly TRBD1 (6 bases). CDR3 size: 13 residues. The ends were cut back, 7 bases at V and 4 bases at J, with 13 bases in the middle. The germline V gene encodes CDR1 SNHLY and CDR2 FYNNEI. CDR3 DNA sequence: TGTGCCAGCAAAGGGGGAGGACTCACTGAAGCTTTCTTT. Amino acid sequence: CASKGGGLTEAFF.

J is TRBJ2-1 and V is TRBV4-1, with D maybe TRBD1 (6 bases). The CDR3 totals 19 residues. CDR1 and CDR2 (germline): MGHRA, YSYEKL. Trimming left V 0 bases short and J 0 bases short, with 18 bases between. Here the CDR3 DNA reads TGCGCCAGCAGCCAAGACAGCGTCAGGGGTTATAGCTCCTACAATGAGCAGTTCTTC. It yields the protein CASSQDSVRGYSSYNEQFF.

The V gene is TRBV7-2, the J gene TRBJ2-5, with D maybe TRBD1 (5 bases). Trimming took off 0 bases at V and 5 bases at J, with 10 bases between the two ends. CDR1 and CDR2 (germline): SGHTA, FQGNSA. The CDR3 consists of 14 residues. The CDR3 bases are TGTGCCAGCAGCTTAGCCATGGGGCGGGAGACCCAGTACTTC. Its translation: CASSLAMGRETQYF.

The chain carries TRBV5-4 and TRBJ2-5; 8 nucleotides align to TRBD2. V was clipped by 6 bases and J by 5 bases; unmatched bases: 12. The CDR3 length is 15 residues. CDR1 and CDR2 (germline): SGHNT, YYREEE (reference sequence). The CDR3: CASTLGGGLGETQYF. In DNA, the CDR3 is TGTGCCAGCACCCTCGGGGGGGGGTTGGGGGAGACCCAGTACTTC.

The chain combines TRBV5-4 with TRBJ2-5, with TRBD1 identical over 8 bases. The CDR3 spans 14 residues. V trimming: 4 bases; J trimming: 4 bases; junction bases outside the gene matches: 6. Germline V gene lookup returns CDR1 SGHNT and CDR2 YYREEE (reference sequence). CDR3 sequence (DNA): TGTGCCAGCAGCACTGGACAGGGAACAGAGACCCAGTACTTC. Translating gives CASSTGQGTETQYF.

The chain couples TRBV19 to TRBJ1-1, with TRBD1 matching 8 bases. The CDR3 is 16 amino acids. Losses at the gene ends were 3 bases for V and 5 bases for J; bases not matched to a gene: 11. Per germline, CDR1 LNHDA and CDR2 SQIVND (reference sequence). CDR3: CASSMWARGLVTEAFF. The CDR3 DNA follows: TGTGCCAGTAGTATGTGGGCCAGGGGGCTGGTTACTGAAGCTTTCTTT.

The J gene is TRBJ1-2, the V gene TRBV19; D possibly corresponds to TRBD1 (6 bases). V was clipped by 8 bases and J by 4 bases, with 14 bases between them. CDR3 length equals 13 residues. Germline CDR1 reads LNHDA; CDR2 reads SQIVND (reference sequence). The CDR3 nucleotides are TGTGCCAGTGAATGGGGGGCAGGCTATGGCTACACCTTC. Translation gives CASEWGAGYGYTF.

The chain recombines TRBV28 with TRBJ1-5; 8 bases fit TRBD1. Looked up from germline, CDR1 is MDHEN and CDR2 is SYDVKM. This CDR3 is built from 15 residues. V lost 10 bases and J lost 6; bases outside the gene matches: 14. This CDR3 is CATKEQGGSGQPQHF. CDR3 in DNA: TGTGCCACTAAGGAACAGGGGGGATCTGGTCAGCCCCAGCATTTT.

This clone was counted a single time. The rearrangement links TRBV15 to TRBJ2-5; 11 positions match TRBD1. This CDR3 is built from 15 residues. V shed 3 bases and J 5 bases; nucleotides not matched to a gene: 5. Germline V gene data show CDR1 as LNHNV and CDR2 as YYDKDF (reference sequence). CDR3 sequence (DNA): TGTGCCACCAGCAGGAGGACAGGGGGCGCGGAGACCCAGTACTTC. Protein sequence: CATSRRTGGAETQYF.

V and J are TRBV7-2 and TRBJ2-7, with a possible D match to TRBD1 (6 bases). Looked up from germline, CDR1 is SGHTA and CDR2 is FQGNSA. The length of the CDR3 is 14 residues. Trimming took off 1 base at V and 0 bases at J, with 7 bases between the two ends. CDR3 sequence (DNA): TGTGCCAGCAGCTTAGTGACAGGCTCCTACGAGCAGTACTTC. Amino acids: CASSLVTGSYEQYF.

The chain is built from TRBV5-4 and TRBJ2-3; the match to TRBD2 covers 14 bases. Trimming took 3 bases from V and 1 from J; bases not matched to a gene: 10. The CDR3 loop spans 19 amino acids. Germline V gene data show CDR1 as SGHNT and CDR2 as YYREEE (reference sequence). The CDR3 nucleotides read TGTGCCAGCAGCTCGAACCCGGGACTAGCGGGAGTCGGCACAGATACGCAGTATTTT. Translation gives CASSSNPGLAGVGTDTQYF.

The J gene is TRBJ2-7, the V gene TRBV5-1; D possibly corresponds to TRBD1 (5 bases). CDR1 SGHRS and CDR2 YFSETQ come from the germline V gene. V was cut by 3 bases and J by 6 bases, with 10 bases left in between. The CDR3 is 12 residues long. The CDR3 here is CASSSGAVEQYF. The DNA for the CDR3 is TGCGCCAGCAGCTCTGGGGCCGTCGAGCAGTACTTC.

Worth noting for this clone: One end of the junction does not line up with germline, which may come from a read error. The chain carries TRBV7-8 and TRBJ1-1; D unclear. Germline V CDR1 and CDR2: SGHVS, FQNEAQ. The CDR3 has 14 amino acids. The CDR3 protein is CASSLDPPNTEAFF. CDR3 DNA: TGTGCCAGCAGTTTAGACCCCCCGAACACTGAAGCTTTCTTT.

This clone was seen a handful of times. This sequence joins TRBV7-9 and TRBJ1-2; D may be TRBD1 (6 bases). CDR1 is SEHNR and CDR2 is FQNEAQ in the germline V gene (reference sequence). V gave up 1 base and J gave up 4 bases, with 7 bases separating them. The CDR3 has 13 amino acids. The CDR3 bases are TGTGCCAGCAGCTTAGGGACAGCCTATGGCTACACCTTC. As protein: CASSLGTAYGYTF.

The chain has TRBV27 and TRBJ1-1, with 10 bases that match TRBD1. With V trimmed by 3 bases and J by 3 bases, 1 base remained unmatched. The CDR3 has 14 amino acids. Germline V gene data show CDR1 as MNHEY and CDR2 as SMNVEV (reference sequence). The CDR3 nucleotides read TGTGCCAGCAGTTTGACAGGGGGCTACACTGAAGCTTTCTTT. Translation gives CASSLTGGYTEAFF.